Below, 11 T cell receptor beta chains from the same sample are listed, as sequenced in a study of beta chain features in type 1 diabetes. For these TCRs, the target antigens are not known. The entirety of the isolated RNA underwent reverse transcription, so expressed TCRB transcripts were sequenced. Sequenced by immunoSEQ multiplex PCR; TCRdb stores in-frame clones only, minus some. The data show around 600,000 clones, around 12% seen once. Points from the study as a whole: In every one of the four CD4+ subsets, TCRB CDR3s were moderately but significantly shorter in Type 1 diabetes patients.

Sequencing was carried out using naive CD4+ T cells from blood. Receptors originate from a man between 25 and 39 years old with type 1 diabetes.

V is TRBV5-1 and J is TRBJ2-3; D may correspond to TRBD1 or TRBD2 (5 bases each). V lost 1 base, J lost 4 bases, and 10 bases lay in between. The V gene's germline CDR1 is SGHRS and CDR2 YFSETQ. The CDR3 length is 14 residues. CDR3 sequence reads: CASSLMGDADTQYF. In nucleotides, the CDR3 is TGCGCCAGCAGCTTGATGGGGGACGCAGATACGCAGTATTTT.

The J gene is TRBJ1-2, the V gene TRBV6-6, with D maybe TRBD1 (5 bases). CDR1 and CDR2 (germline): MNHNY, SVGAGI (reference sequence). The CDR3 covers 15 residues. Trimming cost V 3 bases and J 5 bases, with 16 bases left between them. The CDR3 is CASSYESGGVYGYTF. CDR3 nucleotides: TGTGCCAGCAGTTATGAATCGGGGGGAGTTTATGGCTACACCTTC.

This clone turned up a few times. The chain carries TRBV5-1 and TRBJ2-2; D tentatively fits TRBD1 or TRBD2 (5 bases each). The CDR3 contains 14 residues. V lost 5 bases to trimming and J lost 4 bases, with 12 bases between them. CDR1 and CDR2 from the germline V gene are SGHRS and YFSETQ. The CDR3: CASRRGDGTGELFF. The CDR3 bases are TGCGCCAGCAGAAGGGGAGACGGCACCGGGGAGCTGTTTTTT.

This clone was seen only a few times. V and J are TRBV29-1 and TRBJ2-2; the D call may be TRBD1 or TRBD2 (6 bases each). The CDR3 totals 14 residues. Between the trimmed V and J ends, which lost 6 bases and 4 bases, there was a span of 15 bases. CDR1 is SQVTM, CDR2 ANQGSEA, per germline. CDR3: CSVSSGAGTGELFF. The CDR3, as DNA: TGCAGCGTGTCATCGGGGGCCGGCACCGGGGAGCTGTTTTTT.

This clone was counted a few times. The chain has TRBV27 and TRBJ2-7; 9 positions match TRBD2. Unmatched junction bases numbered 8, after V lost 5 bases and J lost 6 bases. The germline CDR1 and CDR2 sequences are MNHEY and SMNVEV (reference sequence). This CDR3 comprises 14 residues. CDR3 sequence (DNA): TGTGCCAGCAGTCGGGCTAGCGGGGTGGGCGAGCAGTACTTC. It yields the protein CASSRASGVGEQYF.

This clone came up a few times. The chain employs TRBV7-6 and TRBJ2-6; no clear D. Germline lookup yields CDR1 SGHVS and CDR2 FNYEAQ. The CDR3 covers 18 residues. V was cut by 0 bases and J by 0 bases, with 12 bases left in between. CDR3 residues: CASSLAPRWASGANVLTF. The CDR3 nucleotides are TGTGCCAGCAGCTTAGCGCCGAGGTGGGCCTCTGGGGCCAACGTCCTGACTTTC.

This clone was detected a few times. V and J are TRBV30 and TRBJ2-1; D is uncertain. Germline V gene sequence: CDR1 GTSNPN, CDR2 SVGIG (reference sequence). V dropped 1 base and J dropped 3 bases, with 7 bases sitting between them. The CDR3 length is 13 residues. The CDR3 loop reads CAWSGGYYNEQFF. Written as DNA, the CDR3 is TGTGCCTGGAGTGGAGGCTACTACAATGAGCAGTTCTTC.

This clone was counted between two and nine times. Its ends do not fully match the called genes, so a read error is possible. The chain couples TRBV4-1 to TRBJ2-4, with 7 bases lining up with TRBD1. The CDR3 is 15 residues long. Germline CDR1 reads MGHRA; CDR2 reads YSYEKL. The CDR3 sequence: CASSEDREAKNIQYF. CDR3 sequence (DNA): TGCGCCAGCAGCGAAGACAGGGAGGCCAAAAACATTCAGTACTTC.

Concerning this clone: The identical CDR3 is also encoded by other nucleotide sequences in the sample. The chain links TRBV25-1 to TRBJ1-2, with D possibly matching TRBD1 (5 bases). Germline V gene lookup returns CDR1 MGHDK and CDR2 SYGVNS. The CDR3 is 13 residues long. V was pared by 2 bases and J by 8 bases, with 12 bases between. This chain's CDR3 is CASSEGEGRGYTF. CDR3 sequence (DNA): TGTGCCAGCAGTGAAGGGGAGGGGCGAGGCTACACCTTC.

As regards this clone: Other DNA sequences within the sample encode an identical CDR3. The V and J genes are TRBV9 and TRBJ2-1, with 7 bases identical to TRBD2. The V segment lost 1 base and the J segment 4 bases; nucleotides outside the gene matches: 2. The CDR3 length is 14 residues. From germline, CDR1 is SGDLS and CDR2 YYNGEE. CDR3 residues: CASSVSGTYNEQFF. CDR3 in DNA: TGTGCCAGCAGCGTAAGCGGGACGTACAATGAGCAGTTCTTC.

The CDR3 loop is CASSQDLRGLGYTF. For the CDR3, the DNA is TGCGCCAGCAGCCAAGATCTTCGGGGGCTCGGCTACACCTTC. The V and J genes are TRBV4-3 and TRBJ1-2; possibly TRBD1 for D (6 bases). Germline V gene data show CDR1 as LGHNA and CDR2 as YSLEER. Trimming took off 0 bases at V and 8 bases at J, with 13 bases between the two ends. The CDR3 totals 14 residues.